The clone carrying this T cell receptor beta chain was recorded only once. Trimming at V came to 7 bases and at J to 10 bases, leaving 17 bases not matched to a gene. CDR3 length: 16 amino acids. Looked up from germline, CDR1 is MNHNS and CDR2 is SASEGT. The data derive from a study of T-cell memory formation after mild COVID-19. Study information: Across donors, TCR clusters were largely donor specific.

The 5'RACE method, run with constant-segment primers, produced TCR alpha and TCR beta cDNA libraries (carrying sample barcodes and UMIs). TCRdb analysed the 5' RACE reads with MiXCR anew, one entry per CDR3 protein. The top ten clones hold roughly 15% of a sample with 25,000 or so distinct CDR3 sequences, around 6.8% of them seen once. This receptor was identified in an adult woman who had mild COVID-19 (a few samples of this study predate the infection). Cell type and time point are not known. The chain employs TRBV6-1 and TRBJ2-1, with TRBD1 identical over 9 bases. Source material: PBMCs or a T cell subset sorted from them (not recorded which). This chain's CDR3 is CASTRRPGQGSREQFF. The CDR3 DNA is TGTGCCAGCACCCGACGGCCGGGACAGGGCTCTCGGGAGCAGTTCTTC.